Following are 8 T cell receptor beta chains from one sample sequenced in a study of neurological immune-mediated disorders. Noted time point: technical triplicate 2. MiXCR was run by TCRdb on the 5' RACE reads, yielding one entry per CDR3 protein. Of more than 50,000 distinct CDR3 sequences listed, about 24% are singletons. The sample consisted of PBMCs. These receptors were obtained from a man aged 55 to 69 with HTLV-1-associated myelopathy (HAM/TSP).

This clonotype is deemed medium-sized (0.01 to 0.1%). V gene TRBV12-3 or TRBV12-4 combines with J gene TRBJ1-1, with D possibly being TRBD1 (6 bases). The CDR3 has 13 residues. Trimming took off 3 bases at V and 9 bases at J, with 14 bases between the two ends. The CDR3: CASSFALGQQAFF. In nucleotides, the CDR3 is TGTGCCAGCAGTTTTGCCCTCGGACAGCAAGCTTTCTTT.

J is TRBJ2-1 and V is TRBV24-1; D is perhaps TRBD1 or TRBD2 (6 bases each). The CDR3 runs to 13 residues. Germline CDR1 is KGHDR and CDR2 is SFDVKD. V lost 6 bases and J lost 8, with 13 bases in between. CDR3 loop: CATSKGGEDEQFF. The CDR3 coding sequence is TGTGCCACCAGTAAGGGGGGCGAGGATGAGCAGTTCTTC.

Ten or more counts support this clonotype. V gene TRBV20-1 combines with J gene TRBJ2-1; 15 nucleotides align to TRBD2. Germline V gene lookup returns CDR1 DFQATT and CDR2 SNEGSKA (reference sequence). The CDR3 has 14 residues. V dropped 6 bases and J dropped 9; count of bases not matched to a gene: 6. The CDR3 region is CSAEGLAGGGEQFF. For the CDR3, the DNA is TGCAGTGCCGAAGGACTAGCGGGAGGGGGTGAGCAGTTCTTC.

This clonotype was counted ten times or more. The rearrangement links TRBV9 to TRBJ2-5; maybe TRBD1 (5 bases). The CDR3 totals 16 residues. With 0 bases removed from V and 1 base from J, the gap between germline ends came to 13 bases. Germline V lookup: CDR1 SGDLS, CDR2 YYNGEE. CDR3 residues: CASSVGVRETQETQYF. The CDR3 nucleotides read TGTGCCAGCAGCGTAGGCGTCAGGGAAACCCAAGAGACCCAGTACTTC.

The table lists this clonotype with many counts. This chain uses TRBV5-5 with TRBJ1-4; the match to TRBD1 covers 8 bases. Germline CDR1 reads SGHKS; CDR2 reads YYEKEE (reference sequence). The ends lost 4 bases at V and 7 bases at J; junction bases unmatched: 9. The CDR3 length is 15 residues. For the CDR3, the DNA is TGTGCCAGCAGCGACGGACAGGGAGGATTTGAAAAACTGTTTTTT. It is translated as CASSDGQGGFEKLFF.

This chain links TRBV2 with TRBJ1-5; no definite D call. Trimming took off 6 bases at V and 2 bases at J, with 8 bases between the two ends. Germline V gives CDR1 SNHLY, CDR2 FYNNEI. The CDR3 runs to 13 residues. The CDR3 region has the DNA TGTGCCAGCAGAAGAGCGGGCAATCAGCCCCAGCATTTT. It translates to CASRRAGNQPQHF.

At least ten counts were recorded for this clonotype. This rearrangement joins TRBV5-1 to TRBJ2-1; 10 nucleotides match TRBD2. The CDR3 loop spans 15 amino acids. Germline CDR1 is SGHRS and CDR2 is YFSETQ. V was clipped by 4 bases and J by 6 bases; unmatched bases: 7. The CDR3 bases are TGCGCCAGCAGCCCCGGGACTAGCGCCCTCAATGAGCAGTTCTTC. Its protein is CASSPGTSALNEQFF.

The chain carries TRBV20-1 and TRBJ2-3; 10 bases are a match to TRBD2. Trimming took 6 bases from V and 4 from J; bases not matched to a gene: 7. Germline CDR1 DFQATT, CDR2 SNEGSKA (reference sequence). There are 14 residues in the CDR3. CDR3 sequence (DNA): TGCAGTGCCCCTAGCGGGAGCCGGGCAGATACGCAGTATTTT. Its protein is CSAPSGSRADTQYF.